This T cell receptor (beta chain) was sequenced for a study of blood T cell repertoires in COVID-19. Turning to the study itself: T cells, B-cell-depleted T cells, or PBMCs provided the cDNA or gDNA that served as material.

TCRdb's copy holds only in-frame clones and misses some; the assay was immunoSEQ multiplex PCR. The sample records 70,000 to 100,000 clones, about 90% being singletons. Germline V lookup: CDR1 LGHDT, CDR2 YNNKEL (reference sequence). Trimming removed 4 bases from V and 3 bases from J; junction bases left unmatched: 1. The CDR3 covers 15 residues. Source material: peripheral blood. This clonotype originated in a woman aged 70-85 years with acute or convalescent COVID-19. This sequence joins TRBV3-1 (or the pseudogene TRBV3-2) and TRBJ1-6, with 9 bases matching TRBD1. Here the CDR3 reads CASSPTGGYNSPLHF. CDR3 DNA: TGTGCCAGCAGCCCGACAGGGGGCTATAATTCACCCCTCCACTTT.